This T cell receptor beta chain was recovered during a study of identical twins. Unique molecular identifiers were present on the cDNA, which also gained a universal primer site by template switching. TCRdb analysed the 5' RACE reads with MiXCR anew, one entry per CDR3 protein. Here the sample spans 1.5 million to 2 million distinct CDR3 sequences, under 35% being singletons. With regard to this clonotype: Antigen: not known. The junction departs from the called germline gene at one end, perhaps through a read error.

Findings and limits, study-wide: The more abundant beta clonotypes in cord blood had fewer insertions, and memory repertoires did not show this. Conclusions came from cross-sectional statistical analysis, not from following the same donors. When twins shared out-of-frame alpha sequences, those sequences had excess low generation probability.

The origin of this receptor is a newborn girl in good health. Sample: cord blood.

The CDR3 reads CSVPQTSGGTYSEQFF. The CDR3 DNA is TGCAGCGTTCCTCAGACTAGCGGAGGCACCTACAGTGAGCAGTTCTTC. This chain joins TRBV29-1 and TRBJ2-1; 9 bases fit TRBD2. CDR1 and CDR2 (germline): SQVTM, ANQGSEA. This CDR3 has 16 residues.